The 30 T cell receptor beta chains in this list originate from one sample, sequenced in a study of blood T cell repertoires in COVID-19. TCRdb's copy holds only in-frame clones and misses some; the assay was immunoSEQ multiplex PCR. Of 170,000 or so clones in the sample, approximately 85% were seen once. The sample consisted of PBMCs or T cells enriched from blood (not recorded which). These receptors came from a man aged 35-49 years who had recovered from COVID-19.

This chain's CDR3 is CASSLGTAHDYGYTF. In DNA, the CDR3 is TGTGCCAGCAGCTTGGGGACAGCACACGACTATGGCTACACCTTC. The chain is built from TRBV5-4 and TRBJ1-2, with a weak D call TRBD1 (6 bases). Germline-derived CDR1 and CDR2 are SGHNT and YYREEE (reference sequence). CDR3 size: 15 residues. V lost 0 bases to trimming and J lost 3 bases, with 12 bases between them.

The rearrangement joins TRBV30 to TRBJ1-2; 7 bases align to TRBD1. Trimming at V came to 1 base and at J to 5 bases, leaving 7 bases not matched to a gene. CDR1 is GTSNPN, CDR2 SVGIG, per germline (reference sequence). The CDR3 covers 14 residues. The CDR3 here is CAWSGGGNGYGYTF. CDR3 coding DNA: TGTGCCTGGAGTGGAGGGGGCAATGGGTATGGCTACACCTTC.

At least ten counts were recorded for this clone. This rearrangement joins TRBV30 to TRBJ2-1; D may be TRBD1 (7 bases). V lost 2 bases to trimming and J lost 2 bases, with 13 bases between them. The V gene's germline CDR1 is GTSNPN and CDR2 SVGIG (reference sequence). The CDR3 runs 15 residues. The CDR3 here is CAWSSPGGPYNEQFF. The CDR3 region has the DNA TGTGCCTGGAGTTCTCCAGGGGGGCCCTACAATGAGCAGTTCTTC.

The chain employs TRBV5-1 and TRBJ1-1; D not certain. This CDR3 is 13 amino acids long. Germline V gene sequence: CDR1 SGHRS, CDR2 YFSETQ. V lost 0 bases and J 6 bases, leaving 9 bases between the germline ends. The CDR3 DNA reads TGCGCCAGCAGCTTGGACCAGACTTCTGAAGCTTTCTTT. As protein: CASSLDQTSEAFF.

The chain uses TRBV27 and TRBJ2-7; 7 bases line up with TRBD1. This CDR3 is 13 amino acids long. Trimming removed 7 bases from V and 3 bases from J; junction bases left unmatched: 6. The V gene's germline CDR1 is MNHEY and CDR2 SMNVEV (reference sequence). The CDR3 DNA sequence: TGTGCCAGCAACCGACAGGGTGGCTACGAGCAGTACTTC. Residues: CASNRQGGYEQYF.

The chain carries TRBV11-1 and TRBJ1-1; 7 bases align to TRBD1. The CDR3 has 12 residues. CDR1 SGHAT and CDR2 FQDESV come from the germline V gene (reference sequence). With V trimmed by 8 bases and J by 4 bases, 4 bases remained unmatched. The CDR3 bases are TGTGCCAGCGGCGACAGGGTCACTGAAGCTTTCTTT. Its translation is CASGDRVTEAFF.

J is TRBJ2-2 and V is TRBV5-1, with 8 bases matching TRBD2. V shed 8 bases, J shed 2 bases, and the junction held 5 bases outside the gene matches. The CDR3 totals 14 residues. Germline CDR1 and CDR2: SGHRS and YFSETQ. The DNA of the CDR3 is TGCGCCAGTAACCGGGAGGGCAACACCGGGGAGCTGTTTTTT. Residues: CASNREGNTGELFF.

The V and J genes are TRBV10-3 and TRBJ1-2; 7 nucleotides agree with TRBD1. Germline lookup yields CDR1 ENHRY and CDR2 SYGVKD. The CDR3 totals 12 residues. J gave up 8 bases and V 10 bases, and 10 bases lay outside the gene matches. This CDR3 is CATQGTDRGYTF. The CDR3 bases are TGTGCCACCCAAGGGACAGACAGGGGCTACACCTTC.

The chain carries TRBV24-1 and TRBJ1-5; D unclear. Trimming shortened V by 5 bases and J by 0 bases, and 10 bases separated the two germline ends. The CDR3 has 15 amino acids. Germline V CDR1 and CDR2: KGHDR, SFDVKD. CDR3 bases: TGTGCCACCAGTGGGCATAGCGATAGCAATCAGCCCCAGCATTTT. Translation: CATSGHSDSNQPQHF.

A few counts support this clone. The chain employs TRBV28 and TRBJ1-6; TRBD1 might be the D (6 bases). V lost 6 bases and J lost 9, with 15 bases in between. The germline CDR1 and CDR2 sequences are MDHEN and SYDVKM. CDR3 size: 14 residues. DNA for the CDR3: TGTGCCAGCAGCCCCCCACAGGGCCCTTCACCCCTCCACTTT. Translation: CASSPPQGPSPLHF. Combining the CDR3 with reference TRBV28 and TRBJ1-6 gives the whole variable domain DVKVTQSSRYLVKRTGEKVFLECVQDMDHENMFWYRQDPGLGLRLIYFSYDVKMKEKGDIPEGYSVSREKKERFSLILESASTNQTSMYLCASSPPQGPSPLHFGNGTRLTVT.

This chain joins TRBV10-2 and TRBJ1-1, with unresolved D. CDR3 length: 12 residues. Trimming stripped 2 bases from V and 7 bases from J, with 8 bases between. Germline-derived CDR1 and CDR2 are WSHSY and SAAADI. CDR3 residues: CASSEGGIEAFF. The CDR3 DNA reads as TGCGCCAGCAGTGAGGGAGGGATTGAAGCTTTCTTT.

This clone was detected once. The CDR3 spells CASSSPGTSAMNTGELFF. CDR3 bases: TGTGCCAGCAGCTCCCCTGGGACTTCGGCAATGAACACCGGGGAGCTGTTTTTT. The chain couples TRBV7-9 to TRBJ2-2; tentatively, D is TRBD2 (6 bases). The CDR3 length is 18 residues. Germline V gene data show CDR1 as SEHNR and CDR2 as FQNEAQ (reference sequence). V was clipped by 4 bases and J by 1 base, with 19 bases between them.

This clone occurred a few times. The J gene is TRBJ1-4, the V gene TRBV12-3 or TRBV12-4; tentatively, D is TRBD1 (6 bases). V lost 6 bases, J lost 8 bases, and 13 bases lay in between. The CDR3 covers 13 residues. The CDR3 loop reads CASRRTEEEKLFF. In DNA form, the CDR3 reads TGTGCCAGCAGGCGGACAGAGGAGGAAAAACTGTTTTTT.

This clone was observed a handful of times. The chain uses TRBV29-1 and TRBJ2-4; the match to TRBD1 covers 9 bases. V lost 3 bases and J lost 13; bases outside the gene matches: 7. The CDR3 totals 12 residues. CDR1 is SQVTM and CDR2 is ANQGSEA in the germline V gene. CDR3 sequence reads: CSVDPGQGEQYF. CDR3 DNA: TGCAGCGTTGACCCGGGACAGGGAGAACAGTACTTC.

V is TRBV9 and J is TRBJ2-1, with 10 positions matching TRBD2. The CDR3 spans 14 residues. Germline V lookup: CDR1 SGDLS, CDR2 YYNGEE. Trimming removed 4 bases from V and 9 bases from J; junction bases left unmatched: 7. In DNA, the CDR3 is TGTGCCAGCAGCCCGCCGGGACTAGCGAGTGAGCAGTTCTTC. Its translation is CASSPPGLASEQFF.

The V gene is TRBV4-2, the J gene TRBJ2-7; weak D call: TRBD1 (6 bases). Trimming removed 0 bases at V and 6 bases at J, with 15 bases between. The CDR3 extends over 15 amino acids. The germline gives CDR1 LGHNA, CDR2 YNFKEQ. This CDR3 is CASSQDRTETSEQYF. CDR3 DNA: TGTGCCAGCAGCCAAGATAGGACAGAGACTTCCGAGCAGTACTTC.

This chain joins TRBV15 and TRBJ2-7; 9 positions match TRBD2. Germline CDR1 is LNHNV and CDR2 is YYDKDF (reference sequence). The CDR3 extends over 16 amino acids. Germline trimming cut 1 base from V and 3 bases from J; bases unmatched to any gene: 7. The CDR3 loop is CATSRAFSGSFYEQYF. CDR3 coding DNA: TGTGCCACCAGCAGAGCCTTTAGCGGGAGTTTCTACGAGCAGTACTTC. The variable domain in full, completed from reference TRBV15 and TRBJ2-7, reads DAMVIQNPRYQVTQFGKPVTLSCSQTLNHNVMYWYQQKSSQAPKLLFHYYDKDFNNEADTPDNFQSRRPNTSFCFLDIRSPGLGDTAMYLCATSRAFSGSFYEQYFGPGTRLTVT.

The gene calls are TRBV7-9 and TRBJ2-2; TRBD1 agrees at 9 bases. The CDR3 is 13 amino acids. Germline V gives CDR1 SEHNR, CDR2 FQNEAQ (reference sequence). The ends lost 4 bases at V and 6 bases at J; junction bases unmatched: 0. The CDR3 here is CASSWDRAGELFF. The CDR3, as DNA: TGTGCCAGCAGCTGGGACAGGGCCGGGGAGCTGTTTTTT.

J is TRBJ1-5 and V is TRBV10-2; D uncertain. The CDR3 is 13 amino acids. Germline CDR1 reads WSHSY; CDR2 reads SAAADI. The V gene lost 5 bases and the J gene lost 5 bases, with 10 bases spanning the gap. In DNA form, the CDR3 reads TGCGCCAGCAGTTGGGGAGAGGATCAGCCCCAGCATTTT. This encodes CASSWGEDQPQHF.

The gene calls are TRBV6-5 and TRBJ1-1; 7 bases align to TRBD1. Unmatched junction bases numbered 6, after V lost 10 bases and J lost 4 bases. From germline, CDR1 is MNHEY and CDR2 SVGAGI. CDR3 length equals 12 residues. This CDR3 is CATRGGSTEAFF. The CDR3 nucleotides are TGTGCCACCAGAGGGGGCTCCACTGAAGCTTTCTTT.

V gene TRBV11-2 combines with J gene TRBJ1-4; 8 positions match TRBD1. Germline assignment: CDR1 SGHAT and CDR2 FQNNGV. This CDR3 spans 15 amino acids. V shed 3 bases, J shed 3 bases, and the junction held 3 bases outside the gene matches. The DNA for the CDR3 is TGTGCCAGCAGCTTCGACAGGGGTTCTAATGAAAAACTGTTTTTT. It encodes CASSFDRGSNEKLFF.

The chain carries TRBV7-3 and TRBJ2-2, with TRBD1 as a possible D gene (5 bases). The CDR3 contains 17 residues. V was pared by 1 base and J by 2 bases, with 14 bases between. Germline loops: CDR1 SGHTA, CDR2 FQGTGA. The CDR3 DNA reads as TGTGCCAGCAGCTTAAGACCCCCAGGGCTAAACACCGGGGAGCTGTTTTTT. It encodes CASSLRPPGLNTGELFF.

The chain couples TRBV10-3 to TRBJ2-7; the D is unclear. There are 12 residues in the CDR3. The V and J ends lost 3 bases and 7 bases respectively, with 10 bases between them. Germline assignment: CDR1 ENHRY and CDR2 SYGVKD. The CDR3 loop reads CAISDPGREQYF. The CDR3 DNA is TGTGCCATCAGTGACCCCGGTCGAGAGCAGTACTTC.

The chain joins TRBV10-3 to TRBJ1-2; D perhaps matches TRBD1 (5 bases). V lost 6 bases to trimming and J lost 3 bases, with 11 bases between them. Per germline, CDR1 ENHRY and CDR2 SYGVKD. This CDR3 is 13 amino acids long. CDR3 bases: TGTGCCATCAGCAGGGATCAGGACTATGGCTACACCTTC. It codes for CAISRDQDYGYTF.

The chain recombines TRBV29-1 with TRBJ2-7; 10 bases fit TRBD1. The CDR3 consists of 14 residues. The V gene end was trimmed by 6 bases and the J gene end by 5 bases; junction bases not matched to a gene: 10. Germline V gene sequence: CDR1 SQVTM, CDR2 ANQGSEA. CDR3 bases: TGCAGCGTAGGAATCCCGGGACAGGGGAACGAGCAGTACTTC. Encoded protein: CSVGIPGQGNEQYF.

The CDR3 region is CASSSTSPAGTDTQYF. CDR3 nucleotide sequence: TGTGCCAGCAGTTCGACTAGCCCGGCGGGCACAGATACGCAGTATTTT. The chain couples TRBV7-9 to TRBJ2-3, with 7 bases identical to TRBD2. The germline gives CDR1 SEHNR, CDR2 FQNEAQ (reference sequence). The V gene end was trimmed by 6 bases and the J gene end by 1 base; junction bases not matched to a gene: 10. The CDR3 has 16 residues.

This sequence joins TRBV11-3 and TRBJ1-5, with D possibly being TRBD1 (6 bases). CDR1 and CDR2 from the germline V gene are SGHNT and YENEEA. The CDR3 runs to 15 residues. The V and J ends lost 5 bases and 0 bases respectively, with 11 bases between them. The CDR3 protein is CASSVRGTSNQPQHF. The CDR3 DNA follows: TGTGCCAGCAGCGTAAGGGGGACTAGCAATCAGCCCCAGCATTTT.

The chain combines TRBV7-9 with TRBJ2-7, with TRBD1 identical over 7 bases. CDR1 SEHNR and CDR2 FQNEAQ come from the germline V gene (reference sequence). This CDR3 is 14 amino acids long. V shed 1 base and J 13 bases; nucleotides not matched to a gene: 13. The CDR3 nucleotides are TGTGCCAGCAGCTTAGTCCCTGACAGGGAACGTCGCTACTTC. This translates into CASSLVPDRERRYF.

This clone was picked up one time. The V and J genes are TRBV5-1 and TRBJ2-2; 7 nucleotides line up with TRBD2. The length of the CDR3 is 18 residues. Germline V gene data show CDR1 as SGHRS and CDR2 as YFSETQ. The ends lost 1 base at V and 7 bases at J; junction bases unmatched: 16. The CDR3, as DNA: TGCGCCAGCAGCTTGATGGCCTCTTCGAGCGGGACGGTCGGGGAGCTGTTTTTT. The encoded protein is CASSLMASSSGTVGELFF. The complete variable domain, with remaining parts taken from reference TRBV5-1 and TRBJ2-2, reads KAGVTQTPRYLIKTRGQQVTLSCSPISGHRSVSWYQQTPGQGLQFLFEYFSETQRNKGNFPGRFSGRQFSNSRSEMNVSTLELGDSALYLCASSLMASSSGTVGELFFGEGSRLTVL.

J is TRBJ2-3 and V is TRBV5-1, with TRBD2 as a possible D gene (6 bases). The germline V gene encodes CDR1 SGHRS and CDR2 YFSETQ. V lost 8 bases to trimming and J lost 4 bases, with 14 bases between them. This CDR3 is 13 amino acids long. CDR3 coding DNA: TGCGCCAGTCTGGAGGAGGGTCCAGATACGCAGTATTTT. This sequence encodes CASLEEGPDTQYF. Full variable domain (rest looked up from reference TRBV5-1 and TRBJ2-3): KAGVTQTPRYLIKTRGQQVTLSCSPISGHRSVSWYQQTPGQGLQFLFEYFSETQRNKGNFPGRFSGRQFSNSRSEMNVSTLELGDSALYLCASLEEGPDTQYFGPGTRLTVL.